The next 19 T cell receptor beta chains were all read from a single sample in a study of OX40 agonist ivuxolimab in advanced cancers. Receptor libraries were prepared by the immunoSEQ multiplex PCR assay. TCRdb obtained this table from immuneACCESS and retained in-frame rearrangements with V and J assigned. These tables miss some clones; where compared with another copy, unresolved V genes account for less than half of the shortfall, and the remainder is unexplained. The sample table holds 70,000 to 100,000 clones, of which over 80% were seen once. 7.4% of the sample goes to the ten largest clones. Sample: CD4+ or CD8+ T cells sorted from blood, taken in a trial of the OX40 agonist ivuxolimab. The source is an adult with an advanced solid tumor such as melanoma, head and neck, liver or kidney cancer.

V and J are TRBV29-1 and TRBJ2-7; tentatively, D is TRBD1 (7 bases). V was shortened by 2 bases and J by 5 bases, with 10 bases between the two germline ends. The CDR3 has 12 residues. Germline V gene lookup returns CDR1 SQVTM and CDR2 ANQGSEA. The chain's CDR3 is CSVEQGEDEQYF. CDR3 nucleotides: TGCAGCGTTGAACAGGGGGAGGACGAGCAGTACTTC.

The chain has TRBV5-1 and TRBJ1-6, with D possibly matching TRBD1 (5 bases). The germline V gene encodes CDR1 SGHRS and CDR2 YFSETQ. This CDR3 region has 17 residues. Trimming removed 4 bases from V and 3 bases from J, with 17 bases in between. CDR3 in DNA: TGCGCCAGCAGCGAGTGGGGGAAGGGAAGCTATAATTCACCCCTCCACTTT. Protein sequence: CASSEWGKGSYNSPLHF.

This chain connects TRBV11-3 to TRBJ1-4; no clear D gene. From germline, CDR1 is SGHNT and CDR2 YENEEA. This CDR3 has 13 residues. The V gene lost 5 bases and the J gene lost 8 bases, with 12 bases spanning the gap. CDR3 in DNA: TGTGCCAGCAGCCCCAGTACGGGGGAAAAACTGTTTTTT. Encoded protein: CASSPSTGEKLFF.

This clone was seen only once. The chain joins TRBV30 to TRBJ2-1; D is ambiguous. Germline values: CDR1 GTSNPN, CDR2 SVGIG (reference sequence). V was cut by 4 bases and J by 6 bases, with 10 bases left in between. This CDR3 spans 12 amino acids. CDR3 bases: TGTGCCTGGAATGGGAATGGCAATGAGCAGTTCTTC. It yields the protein CAWNGNGNEQFF.

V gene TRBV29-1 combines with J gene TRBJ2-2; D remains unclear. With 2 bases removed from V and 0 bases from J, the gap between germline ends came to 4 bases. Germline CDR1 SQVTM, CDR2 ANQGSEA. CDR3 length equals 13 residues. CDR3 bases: TGCAGCGTTGAAACGGCGAACACCGGGGAGCTGTTTTTT. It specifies CSVETANTGELFF.

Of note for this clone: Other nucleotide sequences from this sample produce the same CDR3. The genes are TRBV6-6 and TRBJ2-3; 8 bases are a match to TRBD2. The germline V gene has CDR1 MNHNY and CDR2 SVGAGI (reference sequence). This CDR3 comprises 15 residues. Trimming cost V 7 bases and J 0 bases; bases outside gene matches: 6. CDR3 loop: CASTSGRASTDTQYF. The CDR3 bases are TGTGCCAGCACGAGCGGGAGAGCTAGCACAGATACGCAGTATTTT.

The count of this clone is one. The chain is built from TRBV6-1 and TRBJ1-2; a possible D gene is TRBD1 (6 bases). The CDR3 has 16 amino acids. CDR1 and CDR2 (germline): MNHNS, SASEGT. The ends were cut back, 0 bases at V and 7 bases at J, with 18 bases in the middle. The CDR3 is CASSEALFGGAGGYTF. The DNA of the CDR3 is TGTGCCAGCAGTGAAGCGCTGTTTGGGGGGGCGGGTGGCTACACCTTC.

Written as DNA, the CDR3 is TGTGCCAGCAGCTCCCGGGGAGTAGCTAACTATGGCTACACCTTC. It encodes CASSSRGVANYGYTF. This sequence joins TRBV5-6 and TRBJ1-2; no firm D call. The CDR3 consists of 15 residues. Germline CDR1 reads SGHDT; CDR2 reads YYEEEE. V was cut by 3 bases and J by 0 bases, with 12 bases left in between.

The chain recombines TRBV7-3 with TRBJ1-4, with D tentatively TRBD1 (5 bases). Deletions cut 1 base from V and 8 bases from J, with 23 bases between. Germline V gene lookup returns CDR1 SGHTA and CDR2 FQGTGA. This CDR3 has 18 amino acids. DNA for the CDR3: TGTGCCAGCAGCTTAAGTGGGGGTCAGGCTCCCCAGGGCGAAAAACTGTTTTTT. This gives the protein CASSLSGGQAPQGEKLFF.

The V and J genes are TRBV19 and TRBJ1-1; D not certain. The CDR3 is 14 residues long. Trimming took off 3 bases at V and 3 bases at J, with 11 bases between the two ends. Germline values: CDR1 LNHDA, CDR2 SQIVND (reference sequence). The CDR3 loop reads CASSIDGEDTEAFF. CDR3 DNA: TGTGCCAGTAGTATCGATGGGGAGGACACTGAAGCTTTCTTT.

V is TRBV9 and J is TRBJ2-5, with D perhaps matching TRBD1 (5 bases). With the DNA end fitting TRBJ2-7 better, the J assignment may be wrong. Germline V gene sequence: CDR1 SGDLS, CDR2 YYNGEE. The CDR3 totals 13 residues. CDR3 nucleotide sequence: TGTGCCAGCAGCGCTCCTGACAGATACGAGCAGTACTTC. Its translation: CASSAPDRYEQYF.

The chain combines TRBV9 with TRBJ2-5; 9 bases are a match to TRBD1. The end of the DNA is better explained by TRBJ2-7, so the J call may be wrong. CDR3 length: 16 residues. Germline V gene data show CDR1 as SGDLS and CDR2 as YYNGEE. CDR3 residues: CASTLEEGTGSDEQYF. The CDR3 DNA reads TGTGCCAGCACCCTTGAGGAGGGGACAGGGTCCGACGAGCAGTACTTC.

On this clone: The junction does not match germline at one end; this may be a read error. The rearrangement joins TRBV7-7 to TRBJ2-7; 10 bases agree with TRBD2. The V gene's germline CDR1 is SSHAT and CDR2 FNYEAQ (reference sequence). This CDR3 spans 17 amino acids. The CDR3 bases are TGTGCTAGCAGCTTAGATGGGTCCGGGACTAGCGCCTACGAGCAGTACTTC. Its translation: CASSLDGSGTSAYEQYF.

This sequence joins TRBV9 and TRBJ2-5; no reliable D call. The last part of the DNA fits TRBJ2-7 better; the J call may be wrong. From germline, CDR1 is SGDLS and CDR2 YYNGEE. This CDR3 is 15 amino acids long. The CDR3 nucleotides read TGTGCCAGCAGCGCCGCCGGTGATAGCTCCTACGAGCAGTACTTC. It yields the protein CASSAAGDSSYEQYF.

The CDR3 spells CASSTGGAGTEKLFF. The CDR3 DNA sequence: TGTGCCAGCTCCACAGGGGGCGCAGGAACAGAAAAACTGTTTTTT. The chain couples TRBV7-9 to TRBJ1-4; 9 bases fit TRBD1. The V and J ends lost 8 bases and 8 bases, in that order; junction bases with no gene match: 12. CDR1 and CDR2 from the germline V gene are SEHNR and FQNEAQ (reference sequence). This CDR3 is built from 15 residues.

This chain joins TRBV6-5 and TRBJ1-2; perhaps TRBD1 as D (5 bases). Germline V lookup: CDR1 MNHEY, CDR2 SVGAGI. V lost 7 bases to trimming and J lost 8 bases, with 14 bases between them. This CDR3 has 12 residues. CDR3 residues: CASTEQATGYTF. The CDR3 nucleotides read TGTGCCAGCACCGAACAGGCGACGGGCTACACCTTC.

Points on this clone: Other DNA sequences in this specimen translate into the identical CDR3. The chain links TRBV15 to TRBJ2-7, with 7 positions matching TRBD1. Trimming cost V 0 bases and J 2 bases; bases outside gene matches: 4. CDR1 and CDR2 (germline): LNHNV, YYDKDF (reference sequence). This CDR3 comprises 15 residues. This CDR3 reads CATSREKGAPYEQYF. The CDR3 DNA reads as TGTGCCACCAGCAGAGAAAAGGGGGCGCCCTACGAGCAGTACTTC.

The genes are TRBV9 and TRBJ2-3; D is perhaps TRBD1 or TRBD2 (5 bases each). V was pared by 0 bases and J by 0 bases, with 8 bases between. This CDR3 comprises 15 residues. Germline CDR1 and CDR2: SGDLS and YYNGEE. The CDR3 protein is CASSVGGSSTDTQYF. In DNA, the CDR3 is TGTGCCAGCAGCGTAGGGGGGTCTAGCACAGATACGCAGTATTTT.

The CDR3 sequence: CASRQDRLGGANVLTF. The CDR3 nucleotides read TGTGCCAGCAGACAGGACAGGTTAGGTGGGGCCAACGTCCTGACTTTC. This chain uses TRBV4-2 with TRBJ2-6, with 7 bases fitting TRBD1. Germline V gene data show CDR1 as LGHNA and CDR2 as YNFKEQ. This CDR3 spans 16 amino acids. Unmatched junction bases numbered 8, after V lost 6 bases and J lost 3 bases.